This T cell receptor beta chain was identified in a study of control samples from healthy donors and cancer patients. The CDR3 sequence is 13 residues long. V was cut by 0 bases and J by 2 bases, with 5 bases left in between. Germline assignment: CDR1 SGHDT and CDR2 YYEEEE. Clones were sequenced by immunoSEQ multiplex PCR, and TCRdb holds only the in-frame ones, with some missing. The table records roughly 70,000 clones, over 75% of them present only once. The TCR was taken from a man over 45 in good health. The chain carries TRBV5-6 and TRBJ1-2, with a weak D call TRBD1 (5 bases). The sample taken for sequencing was blood. The CDR3 coding sequence is TGTGCCAGCAGCTTGGACAGGAACTATGGCTACACCTTC. This sequence encodes CASSLDRNYGYTF.